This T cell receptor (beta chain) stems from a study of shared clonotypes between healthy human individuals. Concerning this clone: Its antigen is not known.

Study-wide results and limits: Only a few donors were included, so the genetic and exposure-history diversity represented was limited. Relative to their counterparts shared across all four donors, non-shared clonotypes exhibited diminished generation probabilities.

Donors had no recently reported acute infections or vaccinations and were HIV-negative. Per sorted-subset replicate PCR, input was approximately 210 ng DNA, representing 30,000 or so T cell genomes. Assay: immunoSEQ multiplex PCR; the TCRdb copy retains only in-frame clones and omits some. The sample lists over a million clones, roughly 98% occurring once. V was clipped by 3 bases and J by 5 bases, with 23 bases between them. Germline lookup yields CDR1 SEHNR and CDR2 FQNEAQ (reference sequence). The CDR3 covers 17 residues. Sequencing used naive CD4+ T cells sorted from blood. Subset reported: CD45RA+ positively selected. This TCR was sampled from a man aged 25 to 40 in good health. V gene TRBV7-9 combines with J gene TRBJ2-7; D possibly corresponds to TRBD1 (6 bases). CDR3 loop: CASSLSRGTPGPDEQYF. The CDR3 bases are TGTGCCAGCAGCTTGTCGAGGGGGACCCCTGGTCCTGACGAGCAGTACTTC.